There are a few counts of the clone carrying this T cell receptor beta chain. Its antigen is not identified. This sample is part of a study of T-cell memory formation after mild COVID-19. The study, taken as a whole, reports: Chiefly within CM and EM were the contracting CD4+ clones; CD8+ ones were within EMRA. Nothing showed for sure that second-wave clones peaking on day 37 were SARS-CoV-2 specific.

Using constant-segment primers, 5'RACE produced TCR alpha and TCR beta cDNA libraries carrying sample barcodes and UMIs. TCRdb re-derived calls from the 5' RACE reads in MiXCR, one entry per CDR3 protein. Found here are about 140,000 distinct CDR3 sequences, around 15% of them singletons; the top ten hold 25% to 30%. CDR3 length: 16 amino acids. CDR1 is LNHDA, CDR2 SQIVND, per germline (reference sequence). Trimming cost V 4 bases and J 3 bases; bases outside gene matches: 10. The genes are TRBV19 and TRBJ2-5, with 8 bases fitting TRBD2. This TCR came from an adult woman who had mild COVID-19 (a few samples of this study predate the infection). Cell type and time point are not known. Material: PBMCs or a T cell subset sorted from them (not recorded which). CDR3 sequence (DNA): TGTGCCAGTAGTACCGGACTAGCATCAGCAGAAGAGACCCAGTACTTC. This codes for CASSTGLASAEETQYF.